A single sample is the source of the 12 T cell receptor beta chains below, sequenced in a study of CD8+ T cells in alopecia areata. Treatment specified: oral pan-JAK inhibitor, 5-10 mg twice daily. In each case, RNA was isolated and then reverse transcribed into cDNA as the sequencing template. The repertoire was sequenced with immunoSEQ multiplex PCR; TCRdb's copy has only in-frame clones and lacks some. Here the sample spans a few hundred thousand clones, under 70% being singletons. Sequenced material: CD4+ T cells sorted from blood, taken at week 44, from a patient treated with tofacitinib. Every receptor here comes from a human donor with alopecia areata.

J is TRBJ1-5 and V is TRBV6-1, with D possibly being TRBD1 (6 bases). This CDR3 has 13 amino acids. Trimming removed 4 bases from V and 6 bases from J, with 10 bases in between. Germline V CDR1 and CDR2: MNHNS, SASEGT. The CDR3 region is CASSGQGGQPQHF. The CDR3 DNA sequence: TGTGCCAGCAGTGGCCAAGGGGGTCAGCCCCAGCATTTT.

The chain is built from TRBV29-1 and TRBJ2-1; TRBD1 might be the D (6 bases). Germline-derived CDR1 and CDR2 are SQVTM and ANQGSEA. The CDR3 covers 13 residues. Trimming removed 7 bases at V and 5 bases at J, with 15 bases between. DNA of the CDR3: TGCAGCGCGGGTGAGGACAGCCACAATGAGCAGTTCTTC. Encoded protein: CSAGEDSHNEQFF.

This clone occurred a few times. V gene TRBV7-8 combines with J gene TRBJ2-4; the match to TRBD2 covers 11 bases. The CDR3 loop spans 17 amino acids. The V gene end was trimmed by 5 bases and the J gene end by 5 bases; junction bases not matched to a gene: 11. Germline CDR1 SGHVS, CDR2 FQNEAQ. The CDR3: CASSRITVAGGQNIQYF. DNA for the CDR3: TGTGCCAGCAGCAGAATAACCGTAGCGGGGGGGCAAAACATTCAGTACTTC.

This clone has only one observation. The V gene is TRBV4-3, the J gene TRBJ1-1; TRBD1 might be the D (6 bases). Germline V CDR1 and CDR2: LGHNA, YSLEER. V was shortened by 1 base and J by 4 bases, with 16 bases between the two germline ends. This CDR3 has 16 amino acids. The CDR3 DNA sequence: TGCGCCAGCAGCCAAGTCGGGGGCTTGGGGGGCACTGAAGCTTTCTTT. Translating gives CASSQVGGLGGTEAFF.

The chain is built from TRBV9 and TRBJ2-3, with a possible D match to TRBD2 (5 bases). The CDR3 is made up of 11 amino acids. V dropped 10 bases and J dropped 8 bases, with 14 bases sitting between them. Germline V CDR1 and CDR2: SGDLS, YYNGEE. The CDR3 DNA is TGTGCCTCCACCCGTGAGGGTACGCAGTATTTT. Translation gives CASTREGTQYF.

The J gene is TRBJ2-5, the V gene TRBV30, with TRBD1 identical over 11 bases. V shed 2 bases, J shed 4 bases, and the junction held 6 bases outside the gene matches. This CDR3 is 15 amino acids long. Germline CDR1 GTSNPN, CDR2 SVGIG (reference sequence). The DNA of the CDR3 is TGTGCCTGGAGTCCGGGACAGGGGGGTCCAGAGACCCAGTACTTC. Its translation is CAWSPGQGGPETQYF. Based on the CDR3 plus reference TRBV30 and TRBJ2-5, the full variable domain is SQTIHQWPATLVQPVGSPLSLECTVEGTSNPNLYWYRQAAGRGLQLLFYSVGIGQISSEVPQNLSASRPQDRQFILSSKKLLLSDSGFYLCAWSPGQGGPETQYFGPGTRLLVL.

The chain is built from TRBV7-9 and TRBJ2-5; weak D call: TRBD2 (6 bases). The V gene lost 1 base and the J gene lost 1 base, with 7 bases spanning the gap. The CDR3 is 14 amino acids. CDR1 is SEHNR and CDR2 is FQNEAQ in the germline V gene (reference sequence). As DNA, the CDR3 is TGTGCCAGCAGCTTAGTGGGAGGCCAAGAGACCCAGTACTTC. Translation gives CASSLVGGQETQYF.

This clone has only a few counts. The genes are TRBV30 and TRBJ2-5; D uncertain. Germline V gene lookup returns CDR1 GTSNPN and CDR2 SVGIG (reference sequence). V shed 0 bases and J shed 0 bases, with 8 bases lying between them. The length of the CDR3 is 14 residues. CDR3 residues: CAWSVSSNQETQYF. CDR3 nucleotides: TGTGCCTGGAGTGTAAGTTCTAACCAAGAGACCCAGTACTTC.

The V gene is TRBV6-1, the J gene TRBJ1-2; D is ambiguous. V was clipped by 7 bases and J by 0 bases, with 6 bases between them. The CDR3 has 12 residues. CDR1 and CDR2 (germline): MNHNS, SASEGT. CDR3 coding DNA: TGTGCCAGCACAAGAACTAACTATGGCTACACCTTC. It translates to CASTRTNYGYTF.

This clone was picked up a small number of times. The chain combines TRBV30 with TRBJ1-1; D ambiguous. The CDR3 totals 12 residues. The V and J ends lost 2 bases and 5 bases respectively, with 9 bases between them. Per the germline V gene, CDR1 is GTSNPN and CDR2 is SVGIG (reference sequence). The CDR3 spells CAWSPGLTEAFF. In DNA form, the CDR3 reads TGTGCCTGGAGTCCAGGTCTGACTGAAGCTTTCTTT.

This rearrangement joins TRBV30 to TRBJ1-1; D gene uncertain. Trimming took 0 bases from V and 2 from J, leaving 10 bases between them. Germline CDR1 is GTSNPN and CDR2 is SVGIG (reference sequence). The CDR3 is 14 amino acids. The CDR3 is CAWSVSNGNTEAFF. The DNA for the CDR3 is TGTGCCTGGAGTGTATCAAACGGAAACACTGAAGCTTTCTTT.

The chain links TRBV30 to TRBJ2-5, with 10 bases fitting TRBD2. V lost 4 bases, J lost 4 bases, and 6 bases stayed unmatched. The V gene's germline CDR1 is GTSNPN and CDR2 SVGIG (reference sequence). The CDR3 runs to 14 residues. This CDR3 is CAWKSGGAAETQYF. The CDR3 nucleotides read TGTGCCTGGAAGAGCGGGGGGGCGGCAGAGACCCAGTACTTC.